The sample holds a few counts of the clone carrying this T cell receptor (beta chain). Its antigen is unknown. The data are from a study of post-analysis software for immune sequencing data. Study-level points and caveats: The five TRBV segments detected at higher frequency in patients than in controls included TRBV5-6, TRBV5-1 and TRBV20-1.

CDR3 length equals 17 residues. In germline, CDR1 is SEHNR, CDR2 FQNEAQ (reference sequence). V lost 5 bases, J lost 0 bases, and 14 bases lay in between. Unique-molecular-identifier-tagged TCR beta cDNA libraries were used. A single record per CDR3 protein comes from TCRdb applying MiXCR to the PCR reads. The sample includes hundreds of thousands of distinct CDR3 sequences, around 27% seen only once; the top ten take about 0.5%. This TCR was sampled from a girl aged 10 to 17 with multiple sclerosis. The genes are TRBV7-9 and TRBJ2-6; weak D call: TRBD2 (5 bases). Sequencing used blood. CDR3 loop: CASSLGRERSGANVLTF. The CDR3, as DNA: TGTGCCAGCAGCCTAGGACGGGAACGCTCTGGGGCCAACGTCCTGACTTTC.